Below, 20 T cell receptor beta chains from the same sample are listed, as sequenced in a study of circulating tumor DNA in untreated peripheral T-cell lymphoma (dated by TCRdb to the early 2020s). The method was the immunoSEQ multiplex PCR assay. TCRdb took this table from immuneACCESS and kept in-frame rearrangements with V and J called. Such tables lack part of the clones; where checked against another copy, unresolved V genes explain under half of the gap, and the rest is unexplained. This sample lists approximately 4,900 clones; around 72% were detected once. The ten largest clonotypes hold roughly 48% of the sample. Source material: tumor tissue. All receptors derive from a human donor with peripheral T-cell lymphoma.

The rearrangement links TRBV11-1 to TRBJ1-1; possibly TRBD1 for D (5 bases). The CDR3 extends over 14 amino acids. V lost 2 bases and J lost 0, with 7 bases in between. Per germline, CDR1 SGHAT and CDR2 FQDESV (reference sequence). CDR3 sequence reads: CASSLSGVNTEAFF. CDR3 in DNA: TGTGCCAGCAGCTTATCGGGGGTGAACACTGAAGCTTTCTTT.

The CDR3 DNA sequence: TGTGCCAGTAGTATAGGTCCAGGTAACATTCAGTACTTC. It codes for CASSIGPGNIQYF. The chain has TRBV19 and TRBJ2-4; D not resolved. Trimming took 1 base from V and 7 from J, leaving 8 bases between them. Germline CDR1 LNHDA, CDR2 SQIVND (reference sequence). CDR3 size: 13 residues.

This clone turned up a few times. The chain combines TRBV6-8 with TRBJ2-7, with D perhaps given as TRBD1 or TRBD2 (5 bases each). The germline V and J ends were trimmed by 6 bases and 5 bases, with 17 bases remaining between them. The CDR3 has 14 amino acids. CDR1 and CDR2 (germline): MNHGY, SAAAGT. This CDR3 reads CASSPTPGTHEQYF. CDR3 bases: TGTGCCAGCAGCCCAACCCCCGGGACCCACGAGCAGTACTTC.

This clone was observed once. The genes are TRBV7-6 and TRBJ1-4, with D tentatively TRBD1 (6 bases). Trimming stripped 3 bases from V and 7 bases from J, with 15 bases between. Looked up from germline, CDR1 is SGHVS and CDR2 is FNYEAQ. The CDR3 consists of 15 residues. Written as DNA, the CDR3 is TGTGCCAGCAGCTTGGCCGGGCAGGGGTCTGAAAAACTGTTTTTT. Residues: CASSLAGQGSEKLFF.

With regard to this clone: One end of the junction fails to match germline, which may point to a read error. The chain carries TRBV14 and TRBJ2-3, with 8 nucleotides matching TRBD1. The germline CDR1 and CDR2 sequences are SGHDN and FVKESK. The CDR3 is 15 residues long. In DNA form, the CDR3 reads TGTGCCAACAGCCCCGGGACAGGAGTCACAGATACGCAGTATTTT. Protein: CANSPGTGVTDTQYF. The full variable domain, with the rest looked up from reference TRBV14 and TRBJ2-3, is EAGVTQFPSHSVIEKGQTVTLRCDPISGHDNLYWYRRVMGKEIKFLLHFVKESKQDESGMPNNRFLAERTGGTYSTLKVQPAELEDSGVYFCANSPGTGVTDTQYFGPGTRLTVL.

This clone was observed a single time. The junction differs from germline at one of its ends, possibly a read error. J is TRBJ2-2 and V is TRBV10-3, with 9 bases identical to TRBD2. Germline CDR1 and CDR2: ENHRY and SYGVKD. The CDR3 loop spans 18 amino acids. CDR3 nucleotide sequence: TGTGCCAGCAGTGAGGCTAGCGGGAAAAGGTCGGACACCGGGGAGCTGTTTTTT. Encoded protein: CASSEASGKRSDTGELFF.

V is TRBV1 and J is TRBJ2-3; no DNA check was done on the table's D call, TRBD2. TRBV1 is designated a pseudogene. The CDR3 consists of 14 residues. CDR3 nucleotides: TGCACCAGCAGAGCGCTAGCCCGCACAGATACGCAGTATTTT. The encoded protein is CTSRALARTDTQYF.

The CDR3 protein is CASSRQGNPSTDTQYF. Written as DNA, the CDR3 is TGTGCCAGCAGTCGACAGGGAAATCCTAGCACAGATACGCAGTATTTT. This sequence joins TRBV6-8 and TRBJ2-3; 7 bases align to TRBD1. The germline CDR1 and CDR2 sequences are MNHGY and SAAAGT. Trimming cost V 5 bases and J 0 bases; bases outside gene matches: 8. This CDR3 spans 16 amino acids.

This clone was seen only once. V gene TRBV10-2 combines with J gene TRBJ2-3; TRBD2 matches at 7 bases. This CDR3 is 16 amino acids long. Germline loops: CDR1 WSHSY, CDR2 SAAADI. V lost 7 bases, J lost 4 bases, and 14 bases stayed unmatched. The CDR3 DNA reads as TGCGCCAGCAACATCCACTTTAGCGGGTTATCAGATACGCAGTATTTT. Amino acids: CASNIHFSGLSDTQYF.

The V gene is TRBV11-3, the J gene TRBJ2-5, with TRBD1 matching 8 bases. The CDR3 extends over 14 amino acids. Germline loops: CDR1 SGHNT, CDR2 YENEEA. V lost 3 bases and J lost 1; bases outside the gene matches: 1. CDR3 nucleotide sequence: TGTGCCAGCAGCTTCGACAGGGGCCAAGAGACCCAGTACTTC. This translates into CASSFDRGQETQYF.

The CDR3 sequence: CASSTSGRAEQFF. DNA for the CDR3: TGCGCCAGCTCTACTAGCGGGAGGGCTGAGCAGTTCTTC. The rearrangement uses TRBV10-1 and TRBJ2-1; TRBD2 matches 13 bases. Per the germline V gene, CDR1 is WNHNN and CDR2 is SYGVQD (reference sequence). Trimming took 8 bases from V and 9 from J; bases not matched to a gene: 4. The CDR3 totals 13 residues.

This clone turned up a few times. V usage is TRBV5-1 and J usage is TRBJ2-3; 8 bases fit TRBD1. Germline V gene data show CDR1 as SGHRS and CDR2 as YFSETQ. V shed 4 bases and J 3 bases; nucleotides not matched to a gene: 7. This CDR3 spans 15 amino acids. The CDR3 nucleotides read TGCGCCAGCAGCCTAACCAGGGGGCGGACAGATACGCAGTATTTT. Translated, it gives CASSLTRGRTDTQYF.

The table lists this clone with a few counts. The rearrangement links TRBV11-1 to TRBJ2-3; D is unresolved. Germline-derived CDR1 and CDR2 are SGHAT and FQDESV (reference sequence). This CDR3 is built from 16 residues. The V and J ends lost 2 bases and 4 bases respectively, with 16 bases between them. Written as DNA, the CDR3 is TGTGCCAGCAGCTTACTAGGGTTGCACTCGGCAGATACGCAGTATTTT. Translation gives CASSLLGLHSADTQYF.

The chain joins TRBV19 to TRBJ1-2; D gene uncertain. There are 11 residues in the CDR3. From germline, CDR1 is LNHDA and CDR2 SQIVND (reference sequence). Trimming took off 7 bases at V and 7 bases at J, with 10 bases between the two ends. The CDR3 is CASNSRGGYTF. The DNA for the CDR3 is TGTGCCAGTAACAGCAGAGGTGGCTACACCTTC.

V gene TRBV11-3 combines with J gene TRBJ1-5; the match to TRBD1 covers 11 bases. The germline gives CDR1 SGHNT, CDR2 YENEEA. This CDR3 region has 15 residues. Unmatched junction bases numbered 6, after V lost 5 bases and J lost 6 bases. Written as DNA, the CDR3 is TGTGCCAGCAGCCAGGGACAGGGGGAGGTTCAGCCCCAGCATTTT. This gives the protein CASSQGQGEVQPQHF.

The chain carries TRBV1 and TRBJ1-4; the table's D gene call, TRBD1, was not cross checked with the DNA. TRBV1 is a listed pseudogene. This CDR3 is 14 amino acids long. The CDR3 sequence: CASSRPGQDEKLFF. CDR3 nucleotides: TGCGCCAGCAGCAGACCGGGACAGGATGAAAAACTGTTTTTT.

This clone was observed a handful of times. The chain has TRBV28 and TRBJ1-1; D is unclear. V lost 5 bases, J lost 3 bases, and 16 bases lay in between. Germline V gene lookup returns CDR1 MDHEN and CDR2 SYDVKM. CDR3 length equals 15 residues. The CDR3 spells CASSPQQRWDTEAFF. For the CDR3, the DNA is TGTGCCAGCAGTCCCCAACAGAGATGGGACACTGAAGCTTTCTTT.

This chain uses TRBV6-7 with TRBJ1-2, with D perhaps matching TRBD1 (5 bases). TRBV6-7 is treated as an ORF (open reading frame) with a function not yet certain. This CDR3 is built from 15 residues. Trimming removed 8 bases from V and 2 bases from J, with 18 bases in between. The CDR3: CASGGQVQFNYGYTF. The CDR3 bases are TGTGCCAGCGGGGGTCAGGTACAGTTCAACTATGGCTACACCTTC.

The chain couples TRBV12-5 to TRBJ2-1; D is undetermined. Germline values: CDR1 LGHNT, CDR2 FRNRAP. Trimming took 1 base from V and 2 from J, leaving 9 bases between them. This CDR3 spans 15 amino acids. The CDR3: CASGLGQSAYNEQFF. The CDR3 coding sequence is TGTGCTAGTGGTTTGGGGCAGTCCGCCTACAATGAGCAGTTCTTC. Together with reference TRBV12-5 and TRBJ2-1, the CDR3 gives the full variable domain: DARVTQTPRHKVTEMGQEVTMRCQPILGHNTVFWYRQTMMQGLELLAYFRNRAPLDDSGMPKDRFSAEMPDATLATLKIQPSEPRDSAVYFCASGLGQSAYNEQFFGPGTRLTVL.

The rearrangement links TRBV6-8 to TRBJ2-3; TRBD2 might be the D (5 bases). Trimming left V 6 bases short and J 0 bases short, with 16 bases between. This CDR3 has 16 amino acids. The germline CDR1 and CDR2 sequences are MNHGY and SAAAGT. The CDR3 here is CASRLGRYPSTDTQYF. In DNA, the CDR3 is TGTGCCAGCAGGCTAGGGAGATATCCTAGCACAGATACGCAGTATTTT.